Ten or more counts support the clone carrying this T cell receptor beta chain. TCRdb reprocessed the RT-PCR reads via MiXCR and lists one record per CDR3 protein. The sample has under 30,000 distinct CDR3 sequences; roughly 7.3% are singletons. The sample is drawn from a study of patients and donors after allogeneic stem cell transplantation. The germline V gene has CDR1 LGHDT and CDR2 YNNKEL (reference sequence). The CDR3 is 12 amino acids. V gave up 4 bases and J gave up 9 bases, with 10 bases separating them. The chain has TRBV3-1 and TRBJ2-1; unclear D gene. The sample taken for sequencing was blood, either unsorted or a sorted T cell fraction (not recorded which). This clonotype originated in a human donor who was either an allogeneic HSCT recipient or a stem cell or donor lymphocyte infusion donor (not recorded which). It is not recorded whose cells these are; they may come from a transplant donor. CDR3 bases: TGTGCCAGCAGCCTTCTTCGAGGTGAGCAGTTCTTC. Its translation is CASSLLRGEQFF.